One and the same sample provided the 3 T cell receptor beta chains below, sequenced in a study of shared clonotypes between healthy human individuals. Profiling relied on immunoSEQ multiplex PCR, and the TCRdb table lists in-frame clones only, not all of them. The table shows 2 million to 3 million clones, with roughly 93% occurring only once. Specimen: naive CD4+ T cells from PBMCs. Subset indicated: CD45RA+ positively selected. The receptors come from a man between 18 and 29 years old in good health. Some clones in this sample may be carry-over from other donors' samples.

The chain employs TRBV7-6 and TRBJ2-3; 7 nucleotides line up with TRBD2. The CDR3 is made up of 16 amino acids. Trimming removed 5 bases from V and 1 base from J; junction bases left unmatched: 9. Germline V gene data show CDR1 as SGHVS and CDR2 as FNYEAQ. The CDR3 nucleotides are TGTGCCAGCAGCCTTCCCGGCGGGAGACGCACAGATACGCAGTATTTT. It specifies CASSLPGGRRTDTQYF.

The DNA for the CDR3 is TGTGCCAGCAGCCTCAGACTAGCGGGAGAATGGGGCACCGGGGAGCTGTTTTTT. Protein product: CASSLRLAGEWGTGELFF. The V and J genes are TRBV11-2 and TRBJ2-2; 12 bases are a match to TRBD2. V shed 5 bases, J shed 4 bases, and the junction held 11 bases outside the gene matches. Germline CDR1 SGHAT, CDR2 FQNNGV. This CDR3 region has 18 residues.

The chain employs TRBV5-8 and TRBJ2-7; D possibly corresponds to TRBD2 (6 bases). Deletions cut 4 bases from V and 11 bases from J, with 34 bases between. This CDR3 has 18 residues. From germline, CDR1 is SGHTS and CDR2 YDEGEE. The CDR3, as DNA: TGTGCCAGCAGCCCAACTAAGCGGGCCTCAGGGATTCCGTCATCCGAGTACTTC. Translated, it gives CASSPTKRASGIPSSEYF. The variable domain in full, with the rest retrieved from reference TRBV5-8 and TRBJ2-7, is EAGVTQSPTHLIKTRGQQATLRCSPISGHTSVYWYQQALGLGLQFLLWYDEGEERNRGNFPPRFSGRQFPNYSSELNVNALELEDSALYLCASSPTKRASGIPSSEYFGPGTRLTVT.